This T cell receptor (beta chain) is from a study of cytomegalovirus exposure and HLA in healthy donors. Study-wide results and caveats: Information on immune exposure was restricted to one variable (CMV serostatus).

In the case of this clone: Its specificity is unknown.

PCR primers comprised 60 Vbeta and 13 Jbeta primers. Sequencing used immunoSEQ multiplex PCR; TCRdb keeps in-frame clones, though not all of them. The data contain around 190,000 clones, about four fifths of them singletons. Trimming cost V 5 bases and J 0 bases, with 15 bases left between them. The CDR3 sequence is 16 residues long. The germline CDR1 and CDR2 sequences are KGHSH and LQKENI. The chain combines TRBV18 with TRBJ2-3; a weak D match, TRBD2 (6 bases). The sample comprised PBMCs. The clonotype was recovered from a woman between 40 and 55 years old in good health and CMV-seronegative. This chain's CDR3 is CASSNTGTQSTDTQYF. The CDR3 DNA reads as TGTGCCAGCTCAAACACCGGGACTCAAAGCACAGATACGCAGTATTTT.